This T cell receptor (beta chain) came from a study of CD8+ T cells in alopecia areata. V shed 5 bases and J shed 5 bases, with 10 bases lying between them. CDR3 length: 13 residues. The germline V gene has CDR1 MNHEY and CDR2 SVGAGI. The authors extracted RNA and reverse transcribed it into cDNA as the sequencing template. TCRdb keeps only in-frame clones here, not all; method: immunoSEQ multiplex PCR. Of 95,000 to 100,000 clones listed, about 64% were seen once; the top ten hold roughly 15%. Specified treatment: oral pan-JAK inhibitor, 5-10 mg twice daily. Lesional scalp tissue (obtained by punch biopsy) and peripheral blood were collected from alopecia areata patients.

The receptor was isolated from a human donor with alopecia areata. The V call is TRBV6-5, the J call TRBJ1-5, with D perhaps TRBD1 (5 bases). The sample in question was CD8+ T cells sorted from blood, obtained at week 4, from a patient treated with tofacitinib. This CDR3 is CASSPQGHQPQHF. The CDR3 DNA reads TGTGCCAGCAGTCCCCAGGGTCATCAGCCCCAGCATTTT.